Sequencing of this T cell receptor beta chain was carried out in a study of cytomegalovirus exposure and HLA in healthy donors. Overall study: In terms of ancestry, the Caucasian-associated cluster contained roughly 80% of the 398 genotyped donors.

The CDR3 runs to 14 residues. Germline CDR1 reads LNHDA; CDR2 reads SQIVND (reference sequence). J gave up 12 bases and V 8 bases, and 13 bases lay outside the gene matches. In regard to this clone: Antigen specificity is unknown.

General study points: There were 164 TCR beta chains listed as cytomegalovirus-associated. Roughly even sequencing depth across donors was the assumption behind the presence/absence analyses.

PCR was performed using 60 Vbeta and 13 Jbeta primers. Source study methods: Later work found tens of millions of unique TCR beta chains, with 9.5 million to 11 million shared. The method was immunoSEQ multiplex PCR; TCRdb's version includes in-frame clones alone and lacks a portion of them. V and J calls and clone size are those listed in that table; D and trimming were worked out from the DNA. This sample's clone table lists 200,000 to 250,000 clones. The chain uses TRBV19 and TRBJ2-1, with 10 bases that match TRBD1. The sequence was collected from a woman in her twenties or thirties in good health and CMV-seropositive. The sequenced sample was PBMCs. DNA for the CDR3: TGTGCCAGTGGAGGGACAGGGGTTCTCTCTTGGCAGTTCTTC. This translates into CASGGTGVLSWQFF.